The clone carrying this T cell receptor beta chain has at least ten counts. The library labeled individual cDNA molecules by adding unique molecular identifiers to them. TCRdb itself ran the RACE reads through MiXCR, one entry per CDR3 protein. Of more than 80,000 distinct CDR3 sequences in the sample, under 14% are singletons; the top ten hold approximately 3.4%. Germline assignment: CDR1 SGDLS and CDR2 YYNGEE. V was clipped by 4 bases and J by 3 bases, with 17 bases between them. The length of the CDR3 is 15 residues. Time point denoted: pre-sensitization, week 0. As for treatment: therapeutic diphenylcyclopropenone sensitization with weekly scalp DPC. This sample stems from a study of human T cells and chemical hapten exposure. Whole-study context: The sensitizing agent was 2% DPC, placed on 2 cm by 2 cm of upper inner arm skin.

The sequencing here drew on whole blood, taken in connection with sensitization to the hapten diphenylcyclopropenone (DPC). J is TRBJ2-7 and V is TRBV9, with D perhaps matching TRBD1 (5 bases). This sequence was found in a woman between 55 and 75 years old with alopecia areata. Some clones in this sample may be carry-over from other donors' samples. In nucleotides, the CDR3 is TGTGCCAGCAGCAAACAGGCGACCGACGACTACGAGCAGTACTTC. As protein: CASSKQATDDYEQYF.